This paragraph reports one TCR beta chain. What it binds is unknown. TCRdb keeps only in-frame clones here, not all; method: immunoSEQ multiplex PCR. Counted here are millions of clones, 90% to 95% occurring once; the ten biggest clones make up under 0.45%. This sample is part of a study of shared clonotypes between healthy human individuals. Study findings and constraints: Blood was the only sampled material, and tissue repertoires likely differ. A reduction in generation probabilities was seen for non-shared clonotypes relative to those shared by all four donors.

The V and J ends lost 6 bases and 6 bases, in that order; junction bases with no gene match: 9. CDR1 is SGHTA, CDR2 FQGNSA, per germline. CDR3 length: 14 residues. The clonotype originates from a young man in good health. Some clones in this sample may be carry-over from other donors' samples. Sequencing input: naive CD4+ T cells from PBMCs. Subset described: CD45RA+ positively selected. This chain joins TRBV7-2 and TRBJ2-7; 9 bases map to TRBD1. The CDR3 loop reads CASRPGQGFPEQYF. CDR3 bases: TGTGCCAGCAGACCGGGACAGGGCTTTCCCGAGCAGTACTTC. The variable domain in full, completed from reference TRBV7-2 and TRBJ2-7, reads GAGVSQSPSNKVTEKGKDVELRCDPISGHTALYWYRQSLGQGLEFLIYFQGNSAPDKSGLPSDRFSAERTGGSVSTLTIQRTQQEDSAVYLCASRPGQGFPEQYFGPGTRLTVT.